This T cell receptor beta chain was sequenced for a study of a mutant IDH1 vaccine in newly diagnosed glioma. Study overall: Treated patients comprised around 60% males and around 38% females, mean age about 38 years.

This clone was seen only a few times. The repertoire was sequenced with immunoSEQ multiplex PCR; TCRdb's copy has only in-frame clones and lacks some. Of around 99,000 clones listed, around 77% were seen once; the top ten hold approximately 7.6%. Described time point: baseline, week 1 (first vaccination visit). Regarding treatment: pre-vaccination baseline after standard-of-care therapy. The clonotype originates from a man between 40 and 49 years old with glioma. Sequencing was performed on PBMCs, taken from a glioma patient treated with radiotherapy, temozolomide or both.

The CDR3 loop is CASSQDRGEAFF. The CDR3, as DNA: TGTGCCAGCAGCCAGGACAGGGGAGAAGCTTTCTTT. The rearrangement uses TRBV5-4 and TRBJ1-1; 9 nucleotides agree with TRBD1. V shed 4 bases, J shed 8 bases, and the junction held 3 bases outside the gene matches. Germline assignment: CDR1 SGHNT and CDR2 YYREEE (reference sequence). The CDR3 sequence is 12 residues long.